A single TCR beta chain is shown here with its context. This CDR3 has 17 amino acids. Germline V gene lookup returns CDR1 GTSNPN and CDR2 SVGIG (reference sequence). Losses at the gene ends were 1 base for V and 2 bases for J; bases not matched to a gene: 14. This sample is drawn from a study of cytomegalovirus exposure and HLA in healthy donors. PCR was performed using 60 Vbeta and 13 Jbeta primers. Produced via immunoSEQ multiplex PCR; TCRdb's table is partial and in-frame only. Of under 250,000 clones listed, 60% to 80% are singletons. The clonotype originates from a woman aged 25-40 years in good health and CMV-seronegative. The source material was PBMCs. The chain carries TRBV30 and TRBJ2-7; TRBD1 matches 7 bases. The CDR3 loop reads CAWSGKTGTVPPYEQYF. The CDR3 nucleotides read TGTGCCTGGAGTGGTAAAACAGGGACAGTTCCCCCCTACGAGCAGTACTTC.